This entry lists 3 T cell receptor beta chains sequenced from one sample in a study of Ad26.COV2.S vaccination and SARS-CoV-2 variants. The method was immunoSEQ multiplex PCR; TCRdb's version includes in-frame clones alone and lacks a portion of them. Here the sample spans under 550,000 clones, 88% being singletons. Treatment described: 15 to 20 received Ad26.COV2.S at low or high dose, single or two shots; roughly five received placebo; per-sample allocation not given. Each sample was drawn 63 days after the first injection (of vaccine or placebo). The specimen comprised peripheral blood, sampled in a trial of Ad26.COV2.S vaccine versus placebo. The receptors stem from a person aged 18-65 years who received the Ad26.COV2.S COVID-19 vaccine or a placebo.

A single count supports this clone. The chain couples TRBV10-1 to TRBJ1-1; D gene uncertain. The germline V gene has CDR1 WNHNN and CDR2 SYGVQD (reference sequence). V was clipped by 11 bases and J by 6 bases, with 19 bases between them. The CDR3 totals 13 residues. CDR3 loop: CAGSPQLNAEAFF. The CDR3, as DNA: TGCGCCGGATCGCCACAGCTTAACGCTGAAGCTTTCTTT.

This chain uses TRBV15 with TRBJ1-6; 7 positions agree with TRBD1. The CDR3 consists of 16 residues. Germline CDR1 and CDR2: LNHNV and YYDKDF (reference sequence). J gave up 7 bases and V 4 bases, and 10 bases lay outside the gene matches. The CDR3 region is CATSTLGGGFNSPLHF. For the CDR3, the DNA is TGTGCCACCAGCACCTTGGGAGGGGGCTTCAATTCACCCCTCCACTTT.

This clone was seen a few times. The V and J genes are TRBV6-5 and TRBJ1-6; D is perhaps TRBD1 (5 bases). CDR3 length: 14 amino acids. Looked up from germline, CDR1 is MNHEY and CDR2 is SVGAGI. V lost 5 bases to trimming and J lost 7 bases, with 12 bases between them. CDR3 residues: CASSTGAANSPLHF. Written as DNA, the CDR3 is TGTGCCAGCAGTACCGGGGCGGCAAATTCACCCCTCCACTTT.